The entry below describes one T cell receptor beta chain. Trimming took off 1 base at V and 5 bases at J, with 13 bases between the two ends. From germline, CDR1 is LGHDT and CDR2 YNNKEL (reference sequence). The CDR3 sequence is 15 residues long. Authors' data handling: For nucleated cells, counts were estimated from reference gene primer amplification. Here immunoSEQ multiplex PCR was the method, and the copy in TCRdb shows in-frame clones only, minus some. Clonal size and the V and J genes are those of that table, whereas D and trimming came from the DNA. The table records approximately 170,000 clones, roughly nine tenths of them present only once. This sample was included in a study of blood T cell repertoires in COVID-19. Overall study: Donors in the United States, Italy and Spain gave samples during acute or convalescent COVID-19.

The chain employs TRBV3-1 (or the pseudogene TRBV3-2) and TRBJ2-3; possible D gene TRBD1, 6 bases. The receptor's source is a woman aged 70-85 years with acute or convalescent COVID-19. The sequencing sample was made of peripheral blood. The CDR3 DNA reads TGTGCCAGCAGCCAAGCGGGTCAGGGGCTAGATACGCAGTATTTT. This codes for CASSQAGQGLDTQYF.